The subject of this entry is one T cell receptor (beta chain). The data derive from a study of blood T cell repertoires in COVID-19. The overall study: From T cells, B-cell-depleted T cells, or PBMCs came the material, which was cDNA or gDNA.

The repertoire was sequenced with immunoSEQ multiplex PCR; TCRdb's copy has only in-frame clones and lacks some. The sample lists about 330,000 clones; approximately 85% were seen once. Germline V gene sequence: CDR1 MDHEN, CDR2 SYDVKM. The V end lost 2 bases, the J end lost 2 bases, and 13 bases lay between the germline ends. The CDR3 runs to 15 residues. Sequenced sample: peripheral blood. This sequence originates from a woman in her forties or fifties with acute or convalescent COVID-19. The chain joins TRBV28 to TRBJ2-7; possible D gene TRBD1, 6 bases. The CDR3 sequence: CASSLGGQNPYEQYF. The CDR3 DNA is TGTGCCAGCAGTTTAGGGGGACAAAACCCCTACGAGCAGTACTTC.